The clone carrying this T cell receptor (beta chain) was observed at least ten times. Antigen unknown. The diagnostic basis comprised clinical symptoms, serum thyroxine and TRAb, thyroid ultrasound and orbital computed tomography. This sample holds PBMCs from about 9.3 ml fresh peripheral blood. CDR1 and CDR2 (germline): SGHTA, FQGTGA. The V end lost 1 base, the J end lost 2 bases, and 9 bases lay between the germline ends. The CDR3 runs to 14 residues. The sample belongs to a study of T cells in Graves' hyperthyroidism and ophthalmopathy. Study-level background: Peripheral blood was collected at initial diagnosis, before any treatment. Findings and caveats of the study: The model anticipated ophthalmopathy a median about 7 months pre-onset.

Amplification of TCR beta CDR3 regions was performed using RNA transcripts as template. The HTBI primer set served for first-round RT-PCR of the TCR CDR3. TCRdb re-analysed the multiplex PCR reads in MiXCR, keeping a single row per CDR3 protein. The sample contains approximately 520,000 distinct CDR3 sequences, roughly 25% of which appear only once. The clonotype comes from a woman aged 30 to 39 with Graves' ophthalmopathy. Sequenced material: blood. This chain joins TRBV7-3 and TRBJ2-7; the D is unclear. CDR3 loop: CASSLNAGAYEQYF. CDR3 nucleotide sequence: TGTGCCAGCAGCTTAAACGCAGGAGCCTACGAGCAGTACTTC. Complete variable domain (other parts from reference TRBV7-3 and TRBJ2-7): GAGVSQTPSNKVTEKGKYVELRCDPISGHTALYWYRQSLGQGPEFLIYFQGTGAADDSGLPNDRFFAVRPEGSVSTLKIQRTERGDSAVYLCASSLNAGAYEQYFGPGTRLTVT.